The rows below give T cell receptor beta chains drawn from one sample of a study of cytomegalovirus exposure and HLA in healthy donors. Sequencing used immunoSEQ multiplex PCR; TCRdb keeps in-frame clones, though not all of them. The sample yields more than 100,000 clones, 79% seen once. The sample comprised PBMCs. The source of these receptors is a male donor in good health and CMV-seronegative. CDR3s include the opening cysteine and the closing phenylalanine or tryptophan. The order of the fields is J gene, clone size, V gene, D gene, CDR3 DNA, CDR3 protein. The D gene is left open where the match is weak. Expanded clones get a size class; other rows say once, few or many, or leave the size out.

TRBJ1-2 - TRBV5-1 - TGCGCCAGCAGCTTGCTCCCGGACTATGGCTACACCTTC CASSLLPDYGYTF
TRBJ1-6 - TRBV5-1 TRBD1 TGCGCCAGCAGCTTGACAGGGGAGTATAATTCACCCCTCCACTTT CASSLTGEYNSPLHF
TRBJ1-1 - TRBV7-9 - TGTGCCAGCACACGAATGGGGAGGGACACTGAAGCTTTCTTT CASTRMGRDTEAFF
TRBJ2-7 - TRBV7-8 TRBD1 TGTGCCAGCAGCCCTACAGGGGTCGACGAGCAGTACTTC CASSPTGVDEQYF
TRBJ2-3 - TRBV27 TRBD2 TGTGCCAGCCTGGAGTCGGCTAGCGGGCACGACACAGATACGCAGTATTTT CASLESASGHDTDTQYF
TRBJ2-7 - TRBV30 TRBD1 TGTGCCTGGAGAAGGGGGCCCCGCTTCTCCTACGAGCAGTACTTC CAWRRGPRFSYEQYF
TRBJ2-3 few TRBV19 - TGTGCCAGTACCCCGGGGAGGGGGTACACAGATACGCAGTATTTT CASTPGRGYTDTQYF
TRBJ2-2 - TRBV7-2 - TGTGCCAGCAGCTTACAGGGTACCGGGGAGCTGTTTTTT CASSLQGTGELFF
TRBJ2-5 - TRBV6-5 - TGTGCCAGCAGTTACTCGCGAAGTTCCGGAGAGACCCAGTACTTC CASSYSRSSGETQYF
TRBJ2-7 once TRBV2 - TGTGCCAGCAGTGACGGCTCCTACGAGCAGTACTTC CASSDGSYEQYF
TRBJ2-1 - TRBV10-3 - TGTGCCATCAGTGAGGCAGGGACACCGAACAATGAGCAGTTCTTC CAISEAGTPNNEQFF
TRBJ2-2 - TRBV5-1 TRBD2 TGCGCCAGCAGCTTGTATCCTAGCGGGGGCCAGAACACCGGGGAGCTGTTTTTT CASSLYPSGGQNTGELFF
TRBJ2-6 - TRBV4-1 TRBD1 TGCGCCAGCAGCCAAGAAAAGAGGGACAGCTCTGGGGCCAACGTCCTGACTTTC CASSQEKRDSSGANVLTF
TRBJ1-5 - TRBV19 - TGTGCCAGCTCCCCGGGAACCCCCCAGCATTTT CASSPGTPQHF
TRBJ1-2 - TRBV19 TRBD1 TGTGCCAGTAGTACCGGACAGGCCTATGGCTACACCTTC CASSTGQAYGYTF
TRBJ1-4 - TRBV19 - TGTGCCAGTAGTGCCGTCCGGGGAAGTAATGAAAAACTGTTTTTT CASSAVRGSNEKLFF
TRBJ1-1 - TRBV13 - TGTGCCAGCAGCTTACGTCTGAACACTGAAGCTTTCTTT CASSLRLNTEAFF
TRBJ2-5 - TRBV7-8 TRBD1 TGTGCCAGCAGCTTACGGGCGTTGGGACAGGGGGCGGAGACCCAGTACTTC CASSLRALGQGAETQYF
TRBJ2-2 - TRBV9 TRBD2 TGTGCCAGCAGCGTCGGGGGGACCGGGGAGCTGTTTTTT CASSVGGTGELFF
TRBJ2-3 - TRBV9 TRBD2 TGTGCCAGCAGCGTAGCTACGGCTAGCGGGGGGGCAGATACGCAGTATTTT CASSVATASGGADTQYF
TRBJ2-5 - TRBV5-4 - TGTGCCAGCGGGCTCGGCCAAGAGACCCAGTACTTC CASGLGQETQYF
TRBJ1-2 - TRBV9 - TGTGCCAGCAGCGTTGGACACTCTAACTATGGCTACACCTTC CASSVGHSNYGYTF
TRBJ1-2 - TRBV9 TRBD1 TGTGCCAGCAGCGACCCCTCCGGGACAGGGGCGATCGGTTACTATGGCTACACCTTC CASSDPSGTGAIGYYGYTF
TRBJ1-1 - TRBV29-1 - TGCAGCGTTGAACGTGCAGGGATGAACACTGAAGCTTTCTTT CSVERAGMNTEAFF
TRBJ1-5 - TRBV30 - TGTGCCTGGAGTGTACGGGGTGGGAATCAGCCCCAGCATTTT CAWSVRGGNQPQHF
TRBJ1-4 - TRBV19 - TGTGCCAGTAGTATGACAGCCCGTAAGGAAAAACTGTTTTTT CASSMTARKEKLFF
TRBJ2-5 - TRBV11-2 - TGTGCCAGCAGCTTAGGGGCCGGGGGGCCAGAGACCCAGTACTTC CASSLGAGGPETQYF
TRBJ2-5 - TRBV19 TRBD1 TGTGCCAGTAGGAGGACAGGGAAGGGAGAGACCCAGTACTTC CASRRTGKGETQYF
TRBJ1-4 few TRBV2 TRBD1 TGTGCCAGCAACTACAGGGGTAAGGAGCCCCTGTTTTTT CASNYRGKEPLFF
TRBJ2-7 - TRBV6-5 - TGTGCCAGCAGAAGAGGACTGAGCTACGAGCAGTACTTC CASRRGLSYEQYF
TRBJ1-1 - TRBV11-2 - TGTGCCAGCAGCTTAGTCCCGGGGAACACTGAAGCTTTCTTT CASSLVPGNTEAFF
TRBJ1-3 - TRBV4-1 TRBD1 TGCGCCAGCAGCCAAGGAGCCCGAAGGGGGCGAAACACCATATATTTT CASSQGARRGRNTIYF
TRBJ2-7 - TRBV4-1 TRBD1 TGCGCCAGCTTGGGACAGGGGGCCCACGAGCAGTACTTC CASLGQGAHEQYF
TRBJ2-1 - TRBV6-4 - TGTGCCAGCAGTGACGCCCCTGCAGGGGGGCTCTACAATGAGCAGTTCTTC CASSDAPAGGLYNEQFF
TRBJ1-4 - TRBV6-1 - TGTGCCAGCAGTGTCGTCGGGGCTAATGAAAAACTGTTTTTT CASSVVGANEKLFF
TRBJ2-3 - TRBV2 - TGTGCCAGCAGTCCTCTCCCGACAGGCTTTGGAGATACGCAGTATTTT CASSPLPTGFGDTQYF
TRBJ1-5 - TRBV19 TRBD1 TGTGCCAGTAGTATGACAGGGGAGCCTCAGCCCCAGCATTTT CASSMTGEPQPQHF
TRBJ1-6 few TRBV6-1 - TGTGCCAGCAGTGAAGAGGTACAGACTTCACCCCTCCACTTT CASSEEVQTSPLHF
TRBJ2-5 few TRBV7-3 - TGTGCCAGCAGCGCCGGGACACAAGAGACCCAGTACTTC CASSAGTQETQYF
TRBJ2-1 - TRBV30 - TGTGCCTTCCAGGGGGGAAAGACTTACAATGAGCAGTTCTTC CAFQGGKTYNEQFF
TRBJ2-2 - TRBV29-1 - TGCAGCGTTGAAAAATTCACGAACACCGGGGAGCTGTTTTTT CSVEKFTNTGELFF
TRBJ1-4 - TRBV19 - TGTGCCAGTATTGCGGGTAATGCCAGGGGTCGCGAAAAACTGTTTTTT CASIAGNARGREKLFF
TRBJ1-3 - TRBV7-2 - TGTGCCAGCATCGAGGGGGGGGCAGGTGGAAACACCATATATTTT CASIEGGAGGNTIYF
TRBJ2-3 - TRBV7-3 - TGTGCCAGCAGCTCCCTCCTAACAGATACGCAGTATTTT CASSSLLTDTQYF
TRBJ1-1 - TRBV7-9 - TGTGCCAGCAGCTTATCTGGGACAAACACTGAAGCTTTCTTT CASSLSGTNTEAFF
TRBJ2-5 - TRBV4-2 TRBD2 TGTGCCAGCAGCCAAGAACTAGCGGGGGGGACGCAAGAGACCCAGTACTTC CASSQELAGGTQETQYF
TRBJ1-5 - TRBV12-5 - TGTGCTAGTGGTCCAGGGGGCAATCAGCCCCAGCATTTT CASGPGGNQPQHF
TRBJ2-2 - TRBV11-3 TRBD1 TGTGCCAGCAGCTTAAGGACAGGTGCCAGTGGGGAGCTGTTTTTT CASSLRTGASGELFF
TRBJ2-7 - TRBV27 - TGTGCCAGCAGTTTAAAAAGGGAGTACGAGCAGTACTTC CASSLKREYEQYF
TRBJ2-7 few TRBV7-6 - TGTGCCAGCAGCCCCCAGCTGGGGCCCCTCTACGAGCAGTACTTC CASSPQLGPLYEQYF
TRBJ1-5 few TRBV7-9 TRBD1 TGTGCCAGCAGCTTAGCGGGACAGAATCAGCCCCAGCATTTT CASSLAGQNQPQHF
TRBJ2-7 - TRBV6-6 - TGTGCCGGCAGTTACTCCGACAGGCCGGGAGAGCAGTACTTC CAGSYSDRPGEQYF
TRBJ1-5 - TRBV2 TRBD1 TGTGCCAGCAGTCGGCCGGGACAGGGAGGGCAGCCCCAGCATTTT CASSRPGQGGQPQHF
TRBJ2-7 - TRBV10-3 TRBD2 TGTGCCATCAGCGTCGGGACTAGCGGTTACGAGCAGTACTTC CAISVGTSGYEQYF